One and the same sample provided the 29 T cell receptor beta chains below, sequenced in a study of T-cell memory formation after mild COVID-19. In TCRdb, the 5' RACE reads were re-called with MiXCR into one record per CDR3 protein. The sample contains around 200,000 distinct CDR3 sequences, 20% to 25% of which appear only once. The sequencing input was PBMCs or a T cell subset sorted from them (not recorded which). Source of these receptors: an adult woman who had mild COVID-19 (a few samples of this study predate the infection). Cell type and time point are not known.

The chain uses TRBV28 and TRBJ2-1, with 11 bases fitting TRBD2. This CDR3 spans 16 amino acids. Germline V gives CDR1 MDHEN, CDR2 SYDVKM. V shed 5 bases, J shed 2 bases, and the junction held 5 bases outside the gene matches. This CDR3 is CASSTIAGGPYNEQFF. CDR3 coding DNA: TGTGCCAGCAGTACGATAGCGGGAGGGCCCTACAATGAGCAGTTCTTC.

The gene calls are TRBV27 and TRBJ2-7; a weak D match, TRBD1 (7 bases). The CDR3 extends over 14 amino acids. Trimming took off 5 bases at V and 3 bases at J, with 14 bases between the two ends. Germline lookup yields CDR1 MNHEY and CDR2 SMNVEV (reference sequence). CDR3 in amino acids: CASSPWGDSYEQYF. The CDR3 DNA reads as TGTGCCAGCAGTCCATGGGGGGACAGCTACGAGCAGTACTTC.

This clonotype was counted a few times. V and J are TRBV6-5 and TRBJ1-1; D is undetermined. V lost 0 bases to trimming and J lost 11 bases, with 16 bases between them. The CDR3 spans 14 residues. Germline V gene lookup returns CDR1 MNHEY and CDR2 SVGAGI. The CDR3 sequence: CASSYSSGREPAFF. The CDR3 coding sequence is TGTGCCAGCAGTTACTCGAGTGGTAGGGAACCCGCTTTCTTT.

This clonotype was found a few times. J is TRBJ2-1 and V is TRBV24-1; weak D call: TRBD2 (5 bases). The germline V and J ends were trimmed by 3 bases and 5 bases, with 7 bases remaining between them. CDR3 size: 13 residues. The germline CDR1 and CDR2 sequences are KGHDR and SFDVKD. CDR3 sequence (DNA): TGTGCCACCAGTGATGGCGGGCACAATGAGCAGTTCTTC. Amino acid sequence: CATSDGGHNEQFF.

A few counts support this clonotype. The genes are TRBV12-3 or TRBV12-4 and TRBJ2-3; no definite D call. There are 15 residues in the CDR3. V lost 3 bases and J lost 1, with 11 bases in between. Here the CDR3 reads CASSLGPVGTDTQYF. The CDR3 region has the DNA TGTGCCAGCAGTTTGGGTCCCGTTGGCACAGATACGCAGTATTTT.

The gene calls are TRBV20-1 and TRBJ2-3; 8 nucleotides line up with TRBD1. Trimming removed 5 bases from V and 2 bases from J; junction bases left unmatched: 6. The germline CDR1 and CDR2 sequences are DFQATT and SNEGSKA (reference sequence). The CDR3 is 14 amino acids. CDR3 residues: CSAPRTGTTDTQYF. CDR3 sequence (DNA): TGCAGTGCTCCCAGGACAGGGACCACAGATACGCAGTATTTT.

This chain uses TRBV9 with TRBJ2-5, with TRBD2 matching 11 bases. The CDR3 has 16 residues. Germline loops: CDR1 SGDLS, CDR2 YYNGEE. V was pared by 0 bases and J by 4 bases, with 5 bases of the junction left unmatched. CDR3 in amino acids: CASSVETSGSGETQYF. DNA for the CDR3: TGTGCCAGCAGCGTAGAAACTAGCGGGAGCGGAGAGACCCAGTACTTC.

This sequence joins TRBV7-8 and TRBJ2-3; D not certain. V lost 3 bases and J lost 6, with 7 bases in between. The CDR3 spans 12 residues. Germline CDR1 SGHVS, CDR2 FQNEAQ. CDR3 coding DNA: TGTGCCAGCAGCTTTCGACTTGATACGCAGTATTTT. This codes for CASSFRLDTQYF.

This clonotype showed up just a few times. The chain employs TRBV5-1 and TRBJ1-1; D is unresolved. The CDR3 is 11 amino acids. The germline CDR1 and CDR2 sequences are SGHRS and YFSETQ. V was shortened by 5 bases and J by 4 bases, with 6 bases between the two germline ends. The CDR3 DNA reads TGCGCCAGCAGTCATAGCACTGAAGCTTTCTTT. Translating it yields CASSHSTEAFF.

This clonotype was detected only a few times. The rearrangement uses TRBV3-1 and TRBJ2-5; no firm D call. V lost 1 base and J 0 bases, leaving 6 bases between the germline ends. Looked up from germline, CDR1 is LGHDT and CDR2 is YNNKEL (reference sequence). This CDR3 has 14 residues. CDR3 region: CASSQGLNQETQYF. As DNA, the CDR3 is TGTGCCAGCAGCCAAGGATTAAACCAAGAGACCCAGTACTTC.

This clonotype was seen repeatedly, ten times or more. The chain has TRBV6-2 or TRBV6-3 and TRBJ2-1; tentatively, D is TRBD2 (6 bases). Trimming left V 5 bases short and J 7 bases short, with 9 bases between. Germline V gives CDR1 MNHEY, CDR2 SVGEGT. CDR3 length: 12 amino acids. The CDR3 DNA sequence: TGTGCCAGCAGTCCAAGCGGGAATGAGCAGTTCTTC. Residues: CASSPSGNEQFF.

This clonotype was counted many times. The gene calls are TRBV7-9 and TRBJ2-7, with unresolved D. The ends were cut back, 2 bases at V and 12 bases at J, with 17 bases in the middle. Germline-derived CDR1 and CDR2 are SEHNR and FQNEAQ (reference sequence). CDR3 length: 13 amino acids. The CDR3 DNA reads TGTGCCAGCAGCTTACTTGACCGGGTAGAACGGTACTTC. It is translated as CASSLLDRVERYF.

This clonotype was observed a handful of times. The chain couples TRBV24-1 to TRBJ2-5, with D perhaps assigned TRBD1 or TRBD2 (5 bases each). There are 13 residues in the CDR3. CDR1 and CDR2 (germline): KGHDR, SFDVKD. Trimming took 3 bases from V and 1 from J, leaving 5 bases between them. Here the CDR3 reads CATSDGGQETQYF. The CDR3 DNA is TGTGCCACCAGTGATGGGGGCCAAGAGACCCAGTACTTC.

The V gene is TRBV5-1, the J gene TRBJ1-2; D call uncertain. The CDR3 runs 14 residues. From germline, CDR1 is SGHRS and CDR2 YFSETQ. The V gene lost 5 bases and the J gene lost 4 bases, with 15 bases spanning the gap. CDR3 sequence reads: CASRHPGMGYGYTF. CDR3 bases: TGCGCCAGCAGACACCCGGGCATGGGCTATGGCTACACCTTC.

This clonotype was observed a few times. The chain is built from TRBV2 and TRBJ2-7; either TRBD1 or TRBD2 may fit D (5 bases each). The V end was cut by 2 bases, the J end by 3 bases, with 11 bases between. Germline CDR1 SNHLY, CDR2 FYNNEI. There are 14 residues in the CDR3. The CDR3 DNA follows: TGTGCCAGCAGTGAAACCCGGGGCTACTACGAGCAGTACTTC. This gives the protein CASSETRGYYEQYF.

This clonotype was counted between two and nine times. CDR3 protein: CASSVSDGIPYEQYF. The DNA of the CDR3 is TGTGCCAGCAGCGTTTCGGACGGAATCCCCTACGAGCAGTACTTC. The chain carries TRBV9 and TRBJ2-7; D remains ambiguous. Germline lookup yields CDR1 SGDLS and CDR2 YYNGEE. CDR3 length: 15 amino acids. V dropped 2 bases and J dropped 2 bases, with 14 bases sitting between them.

In DNA form, the CDR3 reads TGCAGCGTCCCCCCTCTGGAGAACACTGAAGCTTTCTTT. Its translation: CSVPPLENTEAFF. The chain has TRBV29-1 and TRBJ1-1; D is uncertain. Looked up from germline, CDR1 is SQVTM and CDR2 is ANQGSEA. The CDR3 has 13 amino acids. Trimming took off 6 bases at V and 1 base at J, with 12 bases between the two ends.

This chain joins TRBV6-5 and TRBJ1-1, with TRBD1 as a possible D gene (5 bases). The CDR3 extends over 14 amino acids. Germline-derived CDR1 and CDR2 are MNHEY and SVGAGI. V was cut by 2 bases and J by 11 bases, with 18 bases left in between. The CDR3 bases are TGTGCCAGCAGTTACGAACCGGGGCCCTGGAGGGCTTTCTTT. This codes for CASSYEPGPWRAFF.

J is TRBJ2-3 and V is TRBV5-1, with 11 bases that match TRBD2. The CDR3 consists of 16 residues. V gave up 5 bases and J gave up 4 bases; unmatched junction bases: 9. Germline V gene sequence: CDR1 SGHRS, CDR2 YFSETQ. The CDR3 DNA sequence: TGCGCCAGCAGACGAACGACTAGCGGGACATCAGATACGCAGTATTTT. Translating gives CASRRTTSGTSDTQYF.

This sequence joins TRBV20-1 and TRBJ2-7, with D perhaps TRBD1 or TRBD2 (5 bases each). The ends were cut back, 1 base at V and 4 bases at J, with 23 bases in the middle. This CDR3 spans 17 amino acids. In germline, CDR1 is DFQATT, CDR2 SNEGSKA (reference sequence). The DNA of the CDR3 is TGCAGTGCTAGAGGAGGGGAACCCACCCCCAACCTTTACGAGCAGTACTTC. It encodes CSARGGEPTPNLYEQYF.

V gene TRBV5-1 combines with J gene TRBJ1-2, with a possible D match to TRBD1 (5 bases). Looked up from germline, CDR1 is SGHRS and CDR2 is YFSETQ. V lost 2 bases, J lost 6 bases, and 8 bases lay in between. CDR3 length equals 12 residues. CDR3 loop: CASSFEGDGYTF. Written as DNA, the CDR3 is TGCGCCAGCAGCTTCGAAGGGGATGGCTACACCTTC. Full variable domain (rest looked up from reference TRBV5-1 and TRBJ1-2): KAGVTQTPRYLIKTRGQQVTLSCSPISGHRSVSWYQQTPGQGLQFLFEYFSETQRNKGNFPGRFSGRQFSNSRSEMNVSTLELGDSALYLCASSFEGDGYTFGSGTRLTVV.

The rearrangement uses TRBV4-2 and TRBJ2-2; TRBD2 is a possible D gene (6 bases). Germline V gene lookup returns CDR1 LGHNA and CDR2 YNFKEQ. Trimming shortened V by 1 base and J by 5 bases, and 11 bases separated the two germline ends. The CDR3 covers 15 residues. CDR3 DNA sequence: TGTGCCAGCAGCCAAGTGGCTAGCGAAACCGGGGAGCTGTTTTTT. It codes for CASSQVASETGELFF.

This clonotype showed up just a few times. This chain uses TRBV5-1 with TRBJ1-1, with D possibly matching TRBD1 (5 bases). The CDR3 runs to 13 residues. Trimming left V 2 bases short and J 3 bases short, with 8 bases between. Germline V gene data show CDR1 as SGHRS and CDR2 as YFSETQ. This CDR3 reads CASSFGADTEAFF. The CDR3 nucleotides are TGCGCCAGCAGCTTCGGGGCTGACACTGAAGCTTTCTTT.

J is TRBJ2-2 and V is TRBV2; 11 bases align to TRBD2. The CDR3 covers 15 residues. Germline loops: CDR1 SNHLY, CDR2 FYNNEI. V shed 8 bases, J shed 1 base, and the junction held 3 bases outside the gene matches. This chain's CDR3 is CASGTSGRNTGELFF. DNA of the CDR3: TGTGCCAGCGGTACTAGCGGGAGGAACACCGGGGAGCTGTTTTTT.

The sample holds a few counts of this clonotype. The CDR3 is CASKERFVGVRQPQHF. CDR3 bases: TGCGCCAGCAAGGAGAGATTTGTCGGGGTTCGTCAGCCCCAGCATTTT. The chain links TRBV23-1 to TRBJ1-5, with unresolved D. TRBV23-1 is given ORF status, its function remaining uncertain. This CDR3 contains 16 residues. With 7 bases removed from V and 6 bases from J, the gap between germline ends came to 22 bases.

The sample holds a few counts of this clonotype. The V call is TRBV25-1, the J call TRBJ2-7; 9 bases map to TRBD2. Germline CDR1 MGHDK, CDR2 SYGVNS. The CDR3 has 14 amino acids. With 4 bases clipped from V and 3 bases from J, the junction kept 4 bases outside the gene matches. The CDR3 nucleotides read TGTGCCAGCAGTGGATCGCGGGAGGGCTACGAGCAGTACTTC. It encodes CASSGSREGYEQYF.

The rearrangement uses TRBV9 and TRBJ1-1; D is ambiguous. This CDR3 is built from 14 residues. CDR1 is SGDLS, CDR2 YYNGEE, per germline. Trimming stripped 2 bases from V and 1 base from J, with 9 bases between. For the CDR3, the DNA is TGTGCCAGCAGCGTCGGGGTTGCGAACACTGAAGCTTTCTTT. It translates to CASSVGVANTEAFF.

V and J are TRBV7-9 and TRBJ1-5, with 8 bases that match TRBD1. The V and J ends lost 5 bases and 5 bases, in that order; junction bases with no gene match: 8. CDR1 and CDR2 (germline): SEHNR, FQNEAQ (reference sequence). The CDR3 has 15 residues. CDR3 loop: CASSLGQGRDQPQHF. CDR3 sequence (DNA): TGTGCCAGCAGCCTAGGACAGGGCCGGGATCAGCCCCAGCATTTT.

Only a few counts were recorded for this clonotype. The chain links TRBV7-9 to TRBJ2-7; D is possibly TRBD1 (6 bases). Germline values: CDR1 SEHNR, CDR2 FQNEAQ (reference sequence). V gave up 9 bases and J gave up 0 bases, with 18 bases separating them. The CDR3 is 15 residues long. This CDR3 is CASTDRGGSSYEQYF. DNA of the CDR3: TGTGCCAGTACCGACAGAGGGGGAAGCTCCTACGAGCAGTACTTC. Supplemented by reference TRBV7-9 and TRBJ2-7, the full variable domain reads DTGVSQNPRHKITKRGQNVTFRCDPISEHNRLYWYRQTLGQGPEFLTYFQNEAQLEKSRLLSDRFSAERPKGSFSTLEIQRTEQGDSAMYLCASTDRGGSSYEQYFGPGTRLTVT.